Following are 10 T cell receptor beta chains from one sample sequenced in a study of control samples from healthy donors and cancer patients (dated by TCRdb to 2020 to 2022). Libraries were made using the immunoSEQ multiplex PCR assay. Imported from immuneACCESS, the table was reduced by TCRdb to in-frame sequences with V and J called. These copies leave out some clones; in studies compared against another copy, an unresolved V gene accounts for under half, and the cause of the remainder is not known. In all, the sample holds approximately 40,000 clones, and 80% to 90% of those were seen once. In total, the top ten clones hold roughly 21% of the sample. The sequencing sample was made of PBMCs. These receptors were taken from a woman in her sixties or seventies with lung cancer.

The chain carries TRBV4-1 and TRBJ2-5; TRBD2 matches 12 bases. The CDR3 runs to 16 residues. Germline assignment: CDR1 MGHRA and CDR2 YSYEKL. V lost 0 bases to trimming and J lost 7 bases; unmatched junction nucleotides: 6. CDR3 nucleotides: TGCGCCAGCAGCCAAGATCGCTCTAGCGGGAGGGGGACCCAGTACTTC. This sequence encodes CASSQDRSSGRGTQYF.

The V call is TRBV6-4, the J call TRBJ2-7; 8 nucleotides line up with TRBD1. Germline values: CDR1 MRHNA, CDR2 SNTAGT. Unmatched junction bases numbered 11, after V lost 2 bases and J lost 5 bases. The CDR3 has 16 amino acids. CDR3 protein: CASSDAPGQDMDEQYF. For the CDR3, the DNA is TGTGCCAGCAGTGACGCTCCGGGACAGGATATGGACGAGCAGTACTTC.

The table lists this clone with a few counts. J is TRBJ1-1 and V is TRBV5-1; the D is unclear. The CDR3 spans 13 residues. Trimming pared 2 bases from V and 4 bases from J, leaving 9 bases between. Germline assignment: CDR1 SGHRS and CDR2 YFSETQ. The CDR3 region is CASSLNSGTEAFF. The CDR3 DNA follows: TGCGCCAGCAGCTTAAACAGTGGCACTGAAGCTTTCTTT.

The chain carries TRBV27 and TRBJ1-1; maybe TRBD1 (6 bases). Per germline, CDR1 MNHEY and CDR2 SMNVEV (reference sequence). The CDR3 sequence is 13 residues long. V gave up 5 bases and J gave up 4 bases, with 11 bases separating them. In DNA form, the CDR3 reads TGTGCCAGCAGTCCGAAGGGGGGCACTGAAGCTTTCTTT. Translation: CASSPKGGTEAFF.

The chain recombines TRBV18 with TRBJ1-6; D possibly corresponds to TRBD1 (6 bases). V was cut by 3 bases and J by 7 bases, with 10 bases left in between. The CDR3 has 14 residues. The germline CDR1 and CDR2 sequences are KGHSH and LQKENI. The CDR3 bases are TGTGCCAGCTCACCGACAGGTATCAATTCACCCCTCCACTTT. Translating it yields CASSPTGINSPLHF.

The chain has TRBV10-1 and TRBJ1-1; tentatively, D is TRBD1 (5 bases). The CDR3 is 13 residues long. V was cut by 8 bases and J by 9 bases, with 19 bases left in between. Germline CDR1 is WNHNN and CDR2 is SYGVQD (reference sequence). The CDR3 coding sequence is TGCGCCAGCGGAGAACGGGACGGCCTTAAAGCTTTCTTT. This gives the protein CASGERDGLKAFF.

This sequence joins TRBV18 and TRBJ2-1; 8 bases are a match to TRBD2. V dropped 5 bases and J dropped 2; count of bases not matched to a gene: 5. This CDR3 contains 15 residues. Germline CDR1 KGHSH, CDR2 LQKENI. CDR3: CASSGSGGTYNEQFF. The CDR3 nucleotides read TGTGCCAGCTCAGGGAGCGGGGGTACCTACAATGAGCAGTTCTTC.

This clone showed up just once. The gene calls are TRBV2 and TRBJ1-2; D is uncertain. From germline, CDR1 is SNHLY and CDR2 FYNNEI. The ends were cut back, 1 base at V and 4 bases at J, with 13 bases in the middle. CDR3 length equals 15 residues. CDR3 amino acids: CASSEGRGRSYGYTF. The CDR3, as DNA: TGTGCCAGCAGTGAAGGAAGAGGACGGTCCTATGGCTACACCTTC.

The rearrangement uses TRBV11-2 and TRBJ2-1; D is perhaps TRBD2 (6 bases). Deletions cut 6 bases from V and 4 bases from J, with 34 bases between. From germline, CDR1 is SGHAT and CDR2 FQNNGV. The CDR3 is made up of 21 amino acids. CDR3 sequence reads: CASSSLPGLGIARGVYNEQFF. CDR3 DNA sequence: TGTGCCAGCAGTTCTCTTCCGGGACTGGGAATAGCAAGAGGAGTATACAATGAGCAGTTCTTC.

This clone was detected only a few times. CDR3 in amino acids: CASSQDKSTGIRTDTQYF. As DNA, the CDR3 is TGCGCCAGCAGCCAAGATAAGTCCACAGGGATACGCACAGATACGCAGTATTTT. V usage is TRBV4-1 and J usage is TRBJ2-3; D possibly corresponds to TRBD1 (6 bases). Germline V gene sequence: CDR1 MGHRA, CDR2 YSYEKL. V was clipped by 0 bases and J by 1 base, with 17 bases between them. The length of the CDR3 is 18 residues.